The TCR beta chain described here comes from a study of T cell responses to AZD1222 COVID-19 vaccine. Overall study: Pooled in the analysis were second doses at about 4 or about 12 weeks.

Here immunoSEQ multiplex PCR was the method, and the copy in TCRdb shows in-frame clones only, minus some. The sample includes 55,000 to 85,000 clones, roughly 84% of them seen just once. This CDR3 comprises 15 residues. Trimming shortened V by 0 bases and J by 1 base, and 10 bases separated the two germline ends. CDR1 SGDLS and CDR2 YYNGEE come from the germline V gene. This material consisted of peripheral blood, taken on day 0 of AZD1222 vaccination. The TCR sequence derives from an adult in good health. V usage is TRBV9 and J usage is TRBJ1-2, with D perhaps TRBD1 (6 bases). DNA for the CDR3: TGTGCCAGCAGCGTAGAGGGACACAATAACTATGGCTACACCTTC. As protein: CASSVEGHNNYGYTF.